The clone carrying this TCR beta chain was picked up one time. The sample is drawn from a study of neoadjuvant anti-PD-1 for oral cavity cancer. Here immunoSEQ multiplex PCR was the method, and the copy in TCRdb shows in-frame clones only, minus some. There are about 81,000 clones in the sample; 84% occur only once, and 2.5% to 3.5% lies in the top ten. There are 15 residues in the CDR3. The V gene lost 4 bases and the J gene lost 4 bases, with 17 bases spanning the gap. Germline-derived CDR1 and CDR2 are SGHDT and YYEEEE. This receptor was obtained from a person aged 40 to 85 with oral cavity squamous cell carcinoma. J is TRBJ1-2 and V is TRBV5-6, with D tentatively TRBD1 (5 bases). The input for sequencing was PBMCs, taken before nivolumab (anti-PD-1) treatment. The CDR3 sequence: CASSPGTALLYGYTF. The CDR3 nucleotides are TGTGCCAGCAGCCCGGGGACGGCACTTCTCTATGGCTACACCTTC.